The sequence of this TCR beta chain was determined in a study of shared clonotypes between healthy human individuals. Execution of the assay was at deep level. This table comes from immunoSEQ multiplex PCR, and its TCRdb copy is limited to in-frame clones, with some not included. The sample records around 1.4 million clones, roughly 98.5% being singletons. This TCR came from a man younger than 45 in good health. The sample comprised naive CD4+ T cells sorted from blood. The subset was: CD45RA+ positively selected.

CDR3: CASSRGQGLNTEAFF. In nucleotides, the CDR3 is TGCGCCAGCAGCCGGGGACAGGGGTTGAACACTGAAGCTTTCTTT. V gene TRBV4-1 combines with J gene TRBJ1-1; 10 bases line up with TRBD1. The CDR3 extends over 15 amino acids. Germline trimming cut 4 bases from V and 0 bases from J; bases unmatched to any gene: 2. CDR1 and CDR2 (germline): MGHRA, YSYEKL.